One T cell receptor (beta chain) is described in this entry. Its antigen is unknown. These data are taken from a study of shared clonotypes between healthy human individuals. General study points: It was observed that 5% to 6% of naive CD4 clonotypes were shared across four donors.

Sequencing used immunoSEQ multiplex PCR; TCRdb keeps in-frame clones, though not all of them. The sample comprises under 2.5 million clones, around 93% of which are singletons, and about 0.36% rests with the top ten. The germline gives CDR1 MNHEY, CDR2 SVGAGI. This CDR3 has 13 residues. Trimming removed 5 bases at V and 9 bases at J, with 14 bases between. The gene calls are TRBV6-5 and TRBJ1-5; D perhaps matches TRBD1 (5 bases). This receptor was identified in a young man in good health. Some clones in this sample may be carry-over from other donors' samples. Material: naive CD4+ T cells from PBMCs. Subset indicated: CD45RA+ positively selected. CDR3 DNA sequence: TGTGCCAGCAGTCTAGGGGCCGGCGGGCCCCAGCATTTT. It encodes CASSLGAGGPQHF.